This is a list of T cell receptor beta chains from one sample in a study of early T cells in non-severe SARS-CoV-2 infection. Using its own MiXCR run on the 5' RACE reads, TCRdb lists one record per CDR3 protein. The profile covers some 57,000 distinct CDR3 sequences, with 10% to 15% appearing a single time and about 9.7% taken by the ten largest. Material for sequencing was whole blood. These receptor sequences come from an adult who was a healthcare worker with PCR-confirmed SARS-CoV-2 infection or an uninfected control (not recorded which). CDR3s include the opening cysteine and the closing phenylalanine or tryptophan.

v_call: TRBV6-5
cdr3_aa: CASRRGVEGIIYEQFF

v_call: TRBV2
cdr3_aa: CASPPKEATSYEQYF

v_call: TRBV5-1
cdr3_aa: CASSFSGDPYNEQFF

v_call: TRBV19
cdr3_aa: CASSKIGNYGYTF

v_call: TRBV20-1
cdr3_aa: CSARDAGGTDTQYF

v_call: TRBV29-1
cdr3_aa: CSVEDLEGNTGELFF

v_call: TRBV5-1
cdr3_aa: CASGRGPAGNTIYF

v_call: TRBV9
cdr3_aa: CASSHGRHVTIHEQFF

v_call: TRBV6-2/TRBV6-3
cdr3_aa: CASSSGRARGEQYF

v_call: TRBV4-1
cdr3_aa: CASSQGGHIQYF

v_call: TRBV11-1
cdr3_aa: CASSLGGTGGFNEQYF

v_call: TRBV20-1
cdr3_aa: CSVVVGNTIYF

v_call: TRBV6-1
cdr3_aa: CASSYPGLAGAVQETQYF

v_call: TRBV6-4
cdr3_aa: CASSRELGQYTDTQYF

v_call: TRBV19
cdr3_aa: CASSRERNQPQHF

v_call: TRBV29-1
cdr3_aa: CSVEDNSGSYNEQFF

v_call: TRBV9
cdr3_aa: CASSPALSRELFF

v_call: TRBV9
cdr3_aa: CASSVTGTGSEQYF

v_call: TRBV5-1
cdr3_aa: CASSLSQGSTDTQYF

v_call: TRBV6-5
cdr3_aa: CASGEQGGGANVLTF

v_call: TRBV12-3/TRBV12-4
cdr3_aa: CASRQSGAQETQYF

v_call: TRBV3-1
cdr3_aa: CASSQDLPSSYNSPLHF

v_call: TRBV7-6
cdr3_aa: CASRSLGTQYF

v_call: TRBV24-1
cdr3_aa: CATSDLRTGETDTQYF

v_call: TRBV5-5
cdr3_aa: CASSRTGPYEQYF

v_call: TRBV5-4
cdr3_aa: CASSSRRDLGWADTQYF

v_call: TRBV7-2
cdr3_aa: CASSPFFAGGRQETQYF

v_call: TRBV29-1
cdr3_aa: CSVDRSDEQFF

v_call: TRBV6-1
cdr3_aa: CASTARAGLGNTEAFF

v_call: TRBV11-1
cdr3_aa: CASSFRPGSNSPLHF

v_call: TRBV4-1
cdr3_aa: CASSQDRGRAGFF

v_call: TRBV3-1
cdr3_aa: CASSQWGEDTQYF

v_call: TRBV27
cdr3_aa: CASSLAGTGPYEQYF

v_call: TRBV20-1
cdr3_aa: CSASSISYNEQFF

v_call: TRBV5-8
cdr3_aa: CASSFPNSPLHF

v_call: TRBV6-1
cdr3_aa: CASRTGLAGNNEQFF

v_call: TRBV20-1
cdr3_aa: CSATPWTSDEATQYF

v_call: TRBV10-3
cdr3_aa: CAISEGGYEQYF

v_call: TRBV3-1
cdr3_aa: CASSRGREFDEQFF

v_call: TRBV28
cdr3_aa: CASSPPDGSYNEQFF

v_call: TRBV9
cdr3_aa: CASSVGHVQGEQYF

v_call: TRBV29-1
cdr3_aa: CSVGQGEVVRETQYF

v_call: TRBV29-1
cdr3_aa: CSVELGAFYNEQFF

v_call: TRBV29-1
cdr3_aa: CSVITGGNQPQHF

v_call: TRBV20-1
cdr3_aa: CSARDPSTGTDTQYF

v_call: TRBV7-6
cdr3_aa: CASSQKALARGQETQYF

v_call: TRBV9
cdr3_aa: CASSVDGNQPQHF

v_call: TRBV9
cdr3_aa: CASSHGADTQYF

v_call: TRBV6-1
cdr3_aa: CASSEESWGLDYGYTF

v_call: TRBV7-7
cdr3_aa: CASSSSNGMTQYF

v_call: TRBV27
cdr3_aa: CASSSGPTGELFF

v_call: TRBV11-2
cdr3_aa: CASSLVGSPADNEQFF

v_call: TRBV5-5
cdr3_aa: CASSLIGGQGTLYEQYF